What follows are 21 T cell receptor beta chains derived from one specimen sequenced in a study of identical twins. TCRdb re-derived calls from the 5' RACE reads in MiXCR, one entry per CDR3 protein. The profile shows about 190,000 distinct CDR3 sequences, around 15% of them singletons. The same data also contributed to another study, on T cells expressing NK-cell markers.

The sample comprised CD8+ T cells sorted from blood. The receptor set was obtained from a woman aged 18-35 years in good health.

The chain couples TRBV27 to TRBJ1-1, with D perhaps TRBD1 (6 bases). This CDR3 comprises 11 residues. CDR1 is MNHEY, CDR2 SMNVEV, per germline (reference sequence). Deletions cut 6 bases from V and 11 bases from J, with 13 bases between. CDR3 sequence reads: CASRTGILAFF. In DNA form, the CDR3 reads TGTGCCAGCAGAACAGGGATTTTGGCTTTCTTT.

This clonotype was counted only a few times. The J gene is TRBJ2-1, the V gene TRBV29-1; D is possibly TRBD2 (5 bases). The CDR3 is 11 residues long. V was clipped by 7 bases and J by 3 bases, with 7 bases between them. Germline CDR1 and CDR2: SQVTM and ANQGSEA. CDR3 protein: CSGGLYNEQFF. CDR3 DNA: TGCAGCGGAGGACTCTACAATGAGCAGTTCTTC.

J is TRBJ2-1 and V is TRBV11-2, with TRBD2 matching over 7 bases. The CDR3 totals 15 residues. Per germline, CDR1 SGHAT and CDR2 FQNNGV. The V gene end was trimmed by 1 base and the J gene end by 9 bases; junction bases not matched to a gene: 9. CDR3 DNA sequence: TGTGCCAGCAGCTTAGGGGCGGGAGAAGCACCTGAGCAGTTCTTC. Its protein is CASSLGAGEAPEQFF.

This clonotype showed up just a few times. The genes are TRBV5-6 and TRBJ1-5; D gene ambiguous. V was pared by 0 bases and J by 7 bases, with 14 bases between. Germline V CDR1 and CDR2: SGHDT, YYEEEE. The CDR3 covers 15 residues. CDR3 region: CASSLGSGSSQPQHF. DNA of the CDR3: TGTGCCAGCAGCTTGGGATCTGGGTCCTCCCAGCCCCAGCATTTT.

This clonotype came up a few times. This rearrangement joins TRBV4-3 to TRBJ2-1, with 14 bases fitting TRBD2. The CDR3 sequence is 15 residues long. Germline V gene sequence: CDR1 LGHNA, CDR2 YSLEER. The junction had 5 bases not matched to a gene; V was cut back by 3 bases and J by 10 bases. CDR3 region: CASSQGLAGVREQFF. CDR3 nucleotide sequence: TGCGCCAGCAGCCAGGGACTAGCGGGAGTAAGGGAGCAGTTCTTC.

The chain employs TRBV15 and TRBJ2-1; 9 bases align to TRBD2. The junction had 2 bases not matched to a gene; V was cut back by 1 base and J by 10 bases. The germline gives CDR1 LNHNV, CDR2 YYDKDF (reference sequence). This CDR3 has 13 amino acids. Written as DNA, the CDR3 is TGTGCCACCAGCAGAGTAACTAGCGGGGAGCAGTTCTTC. Translation: CATSRVTSGEQFF.

In this sample, this clonotype turned up a few times. V gene TRBV12-3 or TRBV12-4 combines with J gene TRBJ1-3; D not certain. The CDR3 contains 14 residues. The ends were cut back, 5 bases at V and 0 bases at J, with 8 bases in the middle. The CDR3 nucleotides read TGTGCCAGCAGTCTGCAATCCTCTGGAAACACCATATATTTT. Translating it yields CASSLQSSGNTIYF.

The gene calls are TRBV7-9 and TRBJ2-1, with 8 bases fitting TRBD2. J lost 0 bases, V lost 5 bases, and 6 bases had no gene match. Germline values: CDR1 SEHNR, CDR2 FQNEAQ (reference sequence). The CDR3 contains 16 residues. The chain's CDR3 is CASSPKRESSYNEQFF. CDR3 coding DNA: TGTGCCAGCAGCCCAAAGCGGGAGAGCTCCTACAATGAGCAGTTCTTC.

There are a few counts of this clonotype. The rearrangement uses TRBV9 and TRBJ2-1, with D tentatively TRBD2 (5 bases). CDR3 length: 14 amino acids. Trimming took 1 base from V and 3 from J, leaving 8 bases between them. The germline V gene has CDR1 SGDLS and CDR2 YYNGEE. CDR3 DNA sequence: TGTGCCAGCAGCGTATCCGGACTCTACAATGAGCAGTTCTTC. Amino acids: CASSVSGLYNEQFF.

V and J are TRBV12-3 or TRBV12-4 and TRBJ2-7; TRBD1 matches at 7 bases. The V and J ends lost 6 bases and 0 bases, in that order; junction bases with no gene match: 2. CDR3 size: 13 residues. In DNA, the CDR3 is TGTGCCAGCAGGGGGGACAGCTCCTACGAGCAGTACTTC. Translation gives CASRGDSSYEQYF.

The chain links TRBV5-1 to TRBJ1-6; D unresolved. The CDR3 covers 13 residues. Germline loops: CDR1 SGHRS, CDR2 YFSETQ. V was shortened by 1 base and J by 7 bases, with 6 bases between the two germline ends. CDR3 nucleotides: TGCGCCAGCAGCTTGCACCGGAATTCACCCCTCCACTTT. This sequence encodes CASSLHRNSPLHF.

For this clonotype: A read error may explain this, as a much larger clone is one base away. The V call is TRBV20-1, the J call TRBJ2-1; 7 bases fit TRBD2. This CDR3 is built from 13 residues. From germline, CDR1 is DFQATT and CDR2 SNEGSKA (reference sequence). The CDR3 protein is CSAKGGSYSEQFF. The CDR3 DNA follows: TGCAGTGCAAAAGGCGGGAGTTACAGTGAGCAGTTCTTC.

This clonotype showed up just a few times. The rearrangement links TRBV6-2 or TRBV6-3 to TRBJ2-5, with D hard to call. Trimming stripped 5 bases from V and 2 bases from J, with 9 bases between. This CDR3 is 13 amino acids long. Germline V gene sequence: CDR1 MNHEY, CDR2 SVGEGT. CDR3: CASSQLEQETQYF. CDR3 DNA: TGTGCCAGCAGTCAGCTCGAACAAGAGACCCAGTACTTC.

The table lists this clonotype with a few counts. The chain carries TRBV7-6 and TRBJ1-6; TRBD1 is a possible D gene (6 bases). Germline CDR1 and CDR2: SGHVS and FNYEAQ. CDR3 length: 12 amino acids. V was trimmed by 5 bases and J by 17 bases, leaving 16 bases between them. DNA of the CDR3: TGTGCCAGCAGCGACAACAGGGACACGTTCCACTTT. Its translation is CASSDNRDTFHF.

This clonotype appeared a few times. The chain has TRBV7-6 and TRBJ1-6; 7 positions agree with TRBD1. The J segment lost 10 bases and the V segment lost 2 bases, leaving 8 bases of the junction unmatched. There are 15 residues in the CDR3. In germline, CDR1 is SGHVS, CDR2 FNYEAQ. Here the CDR3 reads CASSLTGQVSSPLHF. The CDR3 DNA follows: TGTGCCAGCAGCTTAACTGGACAGGTCTCCTCACCCCTCCACTTT.

This clonotype was found many times. V gene TRBV12-3 or TRBV12-4 combines with J gene TRBJ1-1; D gene uncertain. V was shortened by 4 bases and J by 4 bases, with 10 bases between the two germline ends. The CDR3 consists of 13 residues. This chain's CDR3 is CASSSGPSTEAFF. The DNA of the CDR3 is TGTGCCAGCAGTTCGGGTCCAAGCACTGAAGCTTTCTTT.

This clonotype was recorded a few times. The chain has TRBV7-9 and TRBJ2-7, with 9 bases that match TRBD1. The CDR3 sequence is 15 residues long. The J segment lost 3 bases and the V segment lost 5 bases, leaving 8 bases of the junction unmatched. From germline, CDR1 is SEHNR and CDR2 FQNEAQ (reference sequence). The CDR3 DNA reads as TGTGCCAGCAGCGCTCCGGGACAGGGCCTCTACGAGCAGTACTTC. This codes for CASSAPGQGLYEQYF.

In its sample, this clonotype was seen many times. The chain joins TRBV7-6 to TRBJ1-1, with D unclear. The CDR3 length is 14 residues. Trimming left V 5 bases short and J 1 base short, with 11 bases between. Germline CDR1 SGHVS, CDR2 FNYEAQ. The CDR3 DNA reads TGTGCCAGCAGCCCGACGGTGTCGAACACTGAAGCTTTCTTT. Translated: CASSPTVSNTEAFF.

This sequence joins TRBV5-1 and TRBJ2-7; TRBD1 might be the D (6 bases). Deletions cut 5 bases from V and 5 bases from J, with 17 bases between. This CDR3 comprises 14 residues. Germline CDR1 reads SGHRS; CDR2 reads YFSETQ. The CDR3 sequence is CASSFIDRKHEQYF. DNA for the CDR3: TGCGCCAGCAGTTTTATTGACAGGAAACACGAGCAGTACTTC. The complete variable domain, with remaining parts taken from reference TRBV5-1 and TRBJ2-7, reads KAGVTQTPRYLIKTRGQQVTLSCSPISGHRSVSWYQQTPGQGLQFLFEYFSETQRNKGNFPGRFSGRQFSNSRSEMNVSTLELGDSALYLCASSFIDRKHEQYFGPGTRLTVT.

The chain couples TRBV20-1 to TRBJ2-3; D might be TRBD1 (5 bases). Trimming left V 6 bases short and J 0 bases short, with 13 bases between. In germline, CDR1 is DFQATT, CDR2 SNEGSKA (reference sequence). This CDR3 comprises 14 residues. The CDR3 DNA follows: TGCAGTGCCCTAGGGGTTTCTAGCACAGATACGCAGTATTTT. This sequence encodes CSALGVSSTDTQYF.

There are a few counts of this clonotype. The chain couples TRBV12-3 or TRBV12-4 to TRBJ1-5; D is undetermined. V was trimmed by 6 bases and J by 7 bases, leaving 13 bases between them. The CDR3 consists of 13 residues. The CDR3 nucleotides are TGTGCCAGCAGCCGAGGAGGTCACCAGCCCCAGCATTTT. Translation: CASSRGGHQPQHF.